The rows below give T cell receptor beta chains drawn from one sample of a study of cytotoxic CD8 clonotypes in ibrutinib-treated CLL. The assay was immunoSEQ multiplex PCR, and TCRdb's table has in-frame clones only and misses some. Counted here are 60,000 to 95,000 clones, less than 85% occurring once; the ten biggest clones make up roughly 40%. The specimen was PBMCs, collected after 24 months of ibrutinib treatment. Every receptor here comes from a human donor with chronic lymphocytic leukemia. Each CDR3 is given with its conserved first and last residue. Clone size is stated in some rows and not others, as once, few, many or a class when expanded.

>-|TRBV19|TRBJ1-2
CASSRRGAAPDYGYTF
>-|TRBV29-1|TRBJ1-5
CSVEQGVNQPQHF
>-|TRBV6-1|TRBJ2-1
CASSDTQGRIYNEQFF
>-|TRBV7-2|TRBJ2-1
CASSLEEFDEQFF
>-|TRBV28|TRBJ2-7
CASSLWDGGWDEQYF
>-|TRBV5-6|TRBJ2-7
CASTLGSSSYEQYF
>-|TRBV5-3|TRBJ1-2
CARFGYGYTF
>-|TRBV19|TRBJ1-5
CASSKGPSEDQPQHF
>few|TRBV7-9|TRBJ2-7
CASSLMGGGTYEQYF
>-|TRBV7-8|TRBJ1-5
CASSLGGTGVLSQHF
>few|TRBV9|TRBJ2-1
CASSPLGGRPPWEQFF
>-|TRBV13|TRBJ2-1
CASSLGTGVNEQFF
>few|TRBV6-1|TRBJ2-7
CASRGISLLIGEQYF
>-|TRBV7-9|TRBJ2-7
CASSPGLAGGRQYF
>-|TRBV2|TRBJ2-3
CASRPLGLAGGKPWTLDTQYF
>-|TRBV28|TRBJ2-7
CASSLDRGYEQYF
>few|TRBV30|TRBJ1-5
CAWSRGDNQPQHF
>-|TRBV4-2|TRBJ2-3
CASSQRPGGGPITDTQYF
>-|TRBV7-2|TRBJ2-7
CASSLRGQNPYEQYF
>-|TRBV5-1|TRBJ2-5
CASSPQGTGGETQYF
>-|TRBV19|TRBJ2-7
CASRTSGGSYEQYF
>-|TRBV7-7|TRBJ2-1
CASSLGVGSEQFF
>-|TRBV6-5|TRBJ2-2
CASSSRTRRGELFF
>-|TRBV27|TRBJ2-1
CASQDSSYNEQFF
>-|TRBV6-4|TRBJ1-5
CASSDSNGQPQHF
>-|TRBV7-8|TRBJ2-5
CASTLTRAETQYF
>-|TRBV11-2|TRBJ2-5
CASSPGLAVIQETQYF
>-|TRBV2|TRBJ2-5
CASSEQRGKETQYF
>-|TRBV7-3|TRBJ2-1
CASSLTGTSGRALRYNEQFF
>-|TRBV6-1|TRBJ1-1
CASSEIWGAFF
>-|TRBV2|TRBJ2-7
CASTTMDRRTSYEQYF
>-|TRBV15|TRBJ1-2
CATSRAGYGYTF
>-|TRBV6-6|TRBJ2-7
CASSYSWGGPYEQYF
>-|TRBV19|TRBJ1-5
CASSTPGQGQPQHF
>-|TRBV6-5|TRBJ1-1
CASSYGVRNTEAFF
>-|TRBV10-2|TRBJ2-7
CASRQGLGPTYEQYF
>once|TRBV4-1|TRBJ1-4
CASQLGQGNEKLFF
>-|TRBV27|TRBJ1-1
CASSPGTAYLNTEAFF
>few|TRBV30|TRBJ1-2
CAWSVRGTASGYTF
>-|TRBV5-1|TRBJ2-5
CASSMLPPIGPLSDQETQYF
>-|TRBV10-3|TRBJ2-3
CAITSTYTDTQYF
>few|TRBV6-6|TRBJ2-7
CASTYSWDANEQYF
>-|TRBV9|TRBJ2-5
CASSLAGGPGETQYF
>-|TRBV18|TRBJ2-3
CATSRVDTQYF
>-|TRBV6-5|TRBJ1-4
CASSPGHRGWEKLFF